This T cell receptor beta chain stems from a study of T-cell memory formation after mild COVID-19. The CDR3 is 17 residues long. V gave up 6 bases and J gave up 12 bases; unmatched junction bases: 21. CDR1 and CDR2 (germline): SGHTA, FQGNSA. Each CDR3 protein gets one entry after TCRdb re-called the 5' RACE reads with MiXCR. This sample has 25,000 to 35,000 distinct CDR3 sequences; around 21% occur once, and the top ten carry about 1.5%. This clonotype appeared many times. This chain links TRBV7-2 with TRBJ2-1, with 9 nucleotides matching TRBD2. Sequencing was done on a sample of PBMCs or a T cell subset sorted from them (not recorded which). The receptor's source is an adult who had mild COVID-19 (a few samples of this study predate the infection). Cell type and time point are not known. Here the CDR3 reads CASRPNSGLAPQSVQFF. DNA of the CDR3: TGTGCCAGCAGACCTAACTCCGGACTAGCGCCCCAATCAGTGCAGTTCTTC. The full variable domain, completed using reference TRBV7-2 and TRBJ2-1, is GAGVSQSPSNKVTEKGKDVELRCDPISGHTALYWYRQSLGQGLEFLIYFQGNSAPDKSGLPSDRFSAERTGGSVSTLTIQRTQQEDSAVYLCASRPNSGLAPQSVQFFGPGTRLTVL.